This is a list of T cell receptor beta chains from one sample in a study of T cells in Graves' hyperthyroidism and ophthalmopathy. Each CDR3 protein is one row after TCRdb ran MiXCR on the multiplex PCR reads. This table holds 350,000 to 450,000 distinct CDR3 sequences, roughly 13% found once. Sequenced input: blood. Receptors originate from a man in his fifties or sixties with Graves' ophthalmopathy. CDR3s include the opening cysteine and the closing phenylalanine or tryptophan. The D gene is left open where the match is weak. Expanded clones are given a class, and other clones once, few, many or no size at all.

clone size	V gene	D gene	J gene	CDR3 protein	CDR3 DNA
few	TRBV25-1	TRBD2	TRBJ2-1	CASSDRVAGLAGGEQFF	TGTGCCAGCAGTGATAGGGTAGCCGGACTAGCGGGTGGAGAGCAGTTCTTC
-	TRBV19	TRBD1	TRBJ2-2	CASSKAEGAVTGELFF	TGTGCCAGTAGTAAGGCAGAGGGGGCGGTCACCGGGGAGCTGTTTTTT
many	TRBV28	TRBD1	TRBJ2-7	CASSLLQGAFEQYF	TGTGCCAGCAGTTTATTACAGGGGGCCTTCGAGCAGTACTTC
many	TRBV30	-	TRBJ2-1	CAWSAINEQFF	TGTGCCTGGAGTGCCATCAATGAGCAGTTCTTC
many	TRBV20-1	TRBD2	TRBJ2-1	CSARVGSGRYNEQFF	TGCAGTGCTAGAGTGGGTAGCGGGAGGTACAATGAGCAGTTCTTC
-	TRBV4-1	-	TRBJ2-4	CASSQPGSQGNIQYF	TGCGCCAGCAGCCAACCGGGTTCTCAAGGGAACATTCAGTACTTC
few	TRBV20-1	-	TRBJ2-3	CSARSGASTDTQYF	TGCAGTGCTAGATCTGGGGCAAGCACAGATACGCAGTATTTT
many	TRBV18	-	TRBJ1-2	CASSTDDYGYTF	TGTGCCAGCTCGACGGACGACTATGGCTACACCTTC
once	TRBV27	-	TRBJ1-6	CASSLEGAYSPLHF	TGTGCCAGCAGTTTGGAAGGGGCTTATTCACCCCTCCACTTT
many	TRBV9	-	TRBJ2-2	CASSVGVRHTNTGELFF	TGTGCCAGCAGCGTGGGGGTGAGACACACGAACACCGGGGAGCTGTTTTTT
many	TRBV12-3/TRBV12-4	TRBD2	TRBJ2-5	CASSLAFPGGGETQYF	TGTGCCAGCAGTTTAGCGTTTCCGGGAGGGGGAGAGACCCAGTACTTC
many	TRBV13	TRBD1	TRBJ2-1	CASSLAGTGWDNEQFF	TGTGCCAGCAGCTTAGCTGGGACAGGGTGGGACAATGAGCAGTTCTTC
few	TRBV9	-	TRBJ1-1	CASSPEGGRNTEAFF	TGTGCCAGCAGCCCCGAGGGTGGCCGCAACACTGAAGCTTTCTTT
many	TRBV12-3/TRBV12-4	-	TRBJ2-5	CASSRRWASGTQETQYF	TGTGCCAGCAGCCGACGATGGGCATCAGGGACCCAAGAGACCCAGTACTTC
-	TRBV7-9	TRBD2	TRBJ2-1	CASSRGLANYNEQFF	TGTGCCAGCAGCCGCGGACTAGCGAACTACAATGAGCAGTTCTTC
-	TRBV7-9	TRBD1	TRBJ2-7	CASSRVANRGMAYEQYF	TGTGCCAGCAGCAGAGTCGCAAACAGGGGAATGGCCTACGAGCAGTACTTC
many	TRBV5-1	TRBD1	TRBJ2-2	CASSPWDLDRGTGELFF	TGCGCCAGCAGTCCGTGGGATTTGGACAGGGGGACCGGGGAGCTGTTTTTT
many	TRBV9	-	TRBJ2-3	CASSVSHGSTDTQYF	TGTGCCAGCAGCGTATCTCATGGCAGCACAGATACGCAGTATTTT
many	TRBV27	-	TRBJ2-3	CASSSHSGTDTQYF	TGTGCCAGCAGTTCACATAGCGGCACAGATACGCAGTATTTT
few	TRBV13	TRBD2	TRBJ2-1	CASSHRALAGGEQFF	TGTGCCAGCAGCCACCGCGCACTAGCGGGAGGAGAGCAGTTCTTC
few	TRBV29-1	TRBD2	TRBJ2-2	CSVEDTGGMGNTGELFF	TGCAGCGTTGAAGATACGGGAGGTATGGGGAACACCGGGGAGCTGTTTTTT
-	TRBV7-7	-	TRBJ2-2	CASSLELRDSGELFF	TGTGCTAGCAGCTTAGAATTGCGGGATTCCGGGGAGCTGTTTTTT
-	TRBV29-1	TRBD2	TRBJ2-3	CSVGYPWVAGSTDTQYF	TGCAGCGTCGGATACCCCTGGGTAGCGGGAAGCACAGATACGCAGTATTTT
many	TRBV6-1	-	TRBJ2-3	CASSSGLRTSDTQYF	TGTGCCAGCAGTTCGGGACTCAGAACCTCAGATACGCAGTATTTT
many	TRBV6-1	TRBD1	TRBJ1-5	CASIAGGVGNQPQHF	TGTGCCAGCATCGCAGGGGGAGTGGGGAATCAGCCCCAGCATTTT
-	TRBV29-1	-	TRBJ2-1	CSVLNRAYNEQFF	TGCAGCGTTTTGAACAGGGCCTACAATGAGCAGTTCTTC
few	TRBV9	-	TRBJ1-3	CASSVERGSTIYF	TGTGCCAGCAGCGTAGAACGAGGGTCCACCATATATTTT
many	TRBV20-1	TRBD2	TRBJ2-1	CSARGLKKGLATYNEQFF	TGCAGTGCTAGAGGGCTGAAAAAGGGACTAGCCACCTACAATGAGCAGTTCTTC
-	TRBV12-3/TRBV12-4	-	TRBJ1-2	CASSSRRLYGYTF	TGTGCCAGCAGTTCTCGACGGCTATATGGCTACACCTTC
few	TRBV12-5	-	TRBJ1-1	CASGMIDTEAFF	TGTGCTAGCGGCATGATAGACACTGAAGCTTTCTTT
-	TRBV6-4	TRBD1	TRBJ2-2	CASSVIQGTTGTGELFF	TGTGCCAGCAGTGTGATACAGGGGACCACGGGCACCGGGGAGCTGTTTTTT
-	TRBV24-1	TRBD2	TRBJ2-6	CATSDPGLAGGIPGANVLTF	TGTGCCACCAGTGATCCCGGACTAGCGGGAGGAATCCCTGGGGCCAACGTCCTGACTTTC
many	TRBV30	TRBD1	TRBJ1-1	CAWSVPGTANTEAFF	TGTGCCTGGAGTGTACCTGGGACAGCGAACACTGAAGCTTTCTTT
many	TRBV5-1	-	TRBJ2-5	CASSLERSDQETQYF	TGCGCCAGCAGCTTGGAGCGGAGCGATCAAGAGACCCAGTACTTC
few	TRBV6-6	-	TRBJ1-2	CASSYWGDGYTF	TGTGCCAGCAGTTACTGGGGGGATGGCTACACCTTC
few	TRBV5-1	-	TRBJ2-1	CASSLGGPRSSYNEQFF	TGCGCCAGCAGCTTGGGAGGTCCCCGGAGCTCCTACAATGAGCAGTTCTTC
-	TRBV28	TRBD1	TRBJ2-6	CASSLVSVGAQGDGANVLTF	TGTGCCAGCAGTTTAGTTTCAGTGGGGGCGCAGGGGGATGGGGCCAACGTCCTGACTTTC
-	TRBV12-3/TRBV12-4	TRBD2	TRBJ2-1	CASSLGAGGRGESYNEQFF	TGTGCCAGCAGTTTGGGGGCTGGCGGGAGGGGGGAGTCGTACAATGAGCAGTTCTTC
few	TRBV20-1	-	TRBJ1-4	CSARGRGTGNEKLFF	TGCAGTGCTAGAGGGCGAGGGACGGGAAATGAAAAACTGTTTTTT
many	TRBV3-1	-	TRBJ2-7	CASSQFGTEDGHEQYF	TGTGCCAGCAGCCAATTTGGGACGGAGGATGGCCACGAGCAGTACTTC
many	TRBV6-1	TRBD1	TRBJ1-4	CASREQGAANEKLFF	TGTGCCAGCAGGGAACAGGGGGCAGCTAATGAAAAACTGTTTTTT
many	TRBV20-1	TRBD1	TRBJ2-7	CSARRKVDRGPYEQYF	TGCAGTGCTAGACGAAAGGTAGACAGGGGGCCCTACGAGCAGTACTTC
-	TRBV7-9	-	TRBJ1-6	CASSHDGEGSPLHF	TGTGCCAGCAGCCACGACGGGGAAGGTTCACCCCTCCACTTT
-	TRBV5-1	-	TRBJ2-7	CASSLEGDSYEQYF	TGCGCCAGCAGCTTGGAGGGCGACTCCTACGAGCAGTACTTC
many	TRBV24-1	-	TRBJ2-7	CATSDHGQNEQYF	TGTGCCACCAGTGACCACGGACAGAACGAGCAGTACTTC
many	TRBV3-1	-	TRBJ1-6	CASSQGIFQGSPLHF	TGTGCCAGCAGCCAAGGAATCTTCCAGGGTTCACCCCTCCACTTT
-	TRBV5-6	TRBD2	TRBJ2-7	CASSFTGTSVTYEQYF	TGTGCCAGCAGCTTTACCGGGACTAGCGTAACCTACGAGCAGTACTTC
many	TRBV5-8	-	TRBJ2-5	CASSLITGIPQETQYF	TGTGCCAGCAGCTTGATTACAGGGATACCCCAAGAGACCCAGTACTTC
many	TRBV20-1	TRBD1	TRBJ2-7	CSARDAGTGVYEQYF	TGCAGTGCTAGAGACGCCGGGACAGGGGTCTACGAGCAGTACTTC